Each of the 25 T cell receptor beta chains below was sequenced from the same sample in a study of blood T cell repertoires in COVID-19. Clones were sequenced by immunoSEQ multiplex PCR, and TCRdb holds only the in-frame ones, with some missing. The sample has 150,000 to 200,000 clones; roughly four fifths are singletons. The material sequenced was peripheral blood. These receptors came from a woman in her twenties or thirties with acute or convalescent COVID-19.

The gene calls are TRBV7-3 and TRBJ1-1; 9 positions match TRBD1. There are 14 residues in the CDR3. Germline V lookup: CDR1 SGHTA, CDR2 FQGTGA. After removal of 5 bases from V and 3 bases from J, the junction contained 4 bases not matched to a gene. Here the CDR3 DNA reads TGTGCCAGCAGCCCCGGACAGGGGCACACTGAAGCTTTCTTT. Translated: CASSPGQGHTEAFF.

V gene TRBV9 combines with J gene TRBJ2-5, with TRBD2 identical over 8 bases. CDR1 is SGDLS, CDR2 YYNGEE, per germline. V gave up 4 bases and J gave up 2 bases; unmatched junction bases: 7. The CDR3 has 15 residues. CDR3 sequence (DNA): TGTGCCAGCAGCTTACACCGGGGGGGGCAAGAGACCCAGTACTTC. Amino acids: CASSLHRGGQETQYF.

V and J are TRBV3-1 (or the pseudogene TRBV3-2) and TRBJ2-5, with TRBD2 matching 11 bases. The V gene's germline CDR1 is LGHDT and CDR2 YNNKEL (reference sequence). Losses at the gene ends were 1 base for V and 7 bases for J; bases not matched to a gene: 8. The CDR3 has 16 amino acids. This chain's CDR3 is CASSQALAGGLGTQYF. CDR3 sequence (DNA): TGTGCCAGCAGCCAAGCTCTAGCGGGGGGCCTAGGGACCCAGTACTTC.

The chain carries TRBV18 and TRBJ1-4; TRBD1 might be the D (5 bases). Trimming shortened V by 3 bases and J by 7 bases, and 12 bases separated the two germline ends. The germline V gene has CDR1 KGHSH and CDR2 LQKENI. There are 14 residues in the CDR3. The CDR3 DNA reads as TGTGCCAGCTCACCCGGGATGGGGGGTGAAAAACTGTTTTTT. This sequence encodes CASSPGMGGEKLFF.

This chain uses TRBV5-1 with TRBJ2-5; 12 positions match TRBD2. The V gene end was trimmed by 1 base and the J gene end by 5 bases; junction bases not matched to a gene: 3. The CDR3 covers 15 residues. CDR1 and CDR2 (germline): SGHRS, YFSETQ. The DNA of the CDR3 is TGCGCCAGCAGCTTGCGCGGGACTAGCGGGGAGACCCAGTACTTC. Protein: CASSLRGTSGETQYF.

The V and J genes are TRBV29-1 and TRBJ2-1, with a tentative D call TRBD1 (6 bases). V was shortened by 1 base and J by 7 bases, with 20 bases between the two germline ends. The germline V gene encodes CDR1 SQVTM and CDR2 ANQGSEA. The CDR3 runs to 16 residues. The CDR3 sequence: CSVEGTGQNHWNEQFF. In nucleotides, the CDR3 is TGCAGCGTTGAAGGTACTGGACAGAACCACTGGAATGAGCAGTTCTTC.

The CDR3 sequence is CASSQSPRESGYGYTF. For the CDR3, the DNA is TGTGCCAGCAGCCAATCCCCCCGGGAAAGTGGTTATGGCTACACCTTC. V gene TRBV16 combines with J gene TRBJ1-2; D ambiguous. V lost 0 bases to trimming and J lost 5 bases, with 16 bases between them. The germline V gene has CDR1 KGHSY and CDR2 FQNENV. This CDR3 has 16 residues.

This clone was detected only once. The rearrangement links TRBV28 to TRBJ1-1, with D unclear. Between the trimmed V and J ends, which lost 5 bases and 11 bases, there was a span of 15 bases. The CDR3 runs to 12 residues. Germline CDR1 reads MDHEN; CDR2 reads SYDVKM. Here the CDR3 reads CASSAPGWNAFF. The DNA for the CDR3 is TGTGCCAGCAGTGCCCCCGGGTGGAATGCTTTCTTT.

This clone was counted a single time. Other DNA sequences in this specimen translate into the identical CDR3. The V and J genes are TRBV11-2 and TRBJ2-7, with 7 bases identical to TRBD1. The CDR3 is 13 amino acids. Trimming removed 5 bases from V and 3 bases from J; junction bases left unmatched: 4. CDR1 and CDR2 (germline): SGHAT, FQNNGV. In nucleotides, the CDR3 is TGTGCCAGCAGCCTTAGACAGGGCTACGAGCAGTACTTC. Translating it yields CASSLRQGYEQYF.

The chain couples TRBV19 to TRBJ2-1; 7 nucleotides agree with TRBD1. V shed 6 bases and J 6 bases; nucleotides not matched to a gene: 11. Germline V lookup: CDR1 LNHDA, CDR2 SQIVND (reference sequence). This CDR3 has 15 amino acids. In DNA form, the CDR3 reads TGTGCCAGTAGCCCCTTTAGGGGGCCAGGCAATGAGCAGTTCTTC. Amino acids: CASSPFRGPGNEQFF.

The chain combines TRBV11-3 with TRBJ1-1; D is perhaps TRBD1 (5 bases). CDR3 length equals 13 residues. Trimming left V 4 bases short and J 3 bases short, with 9 bases between. The germline gives CDR1 SGHNT, CDR2 YENEEA. The CDR3 loop is CASSSGGDTEAFF. The DNA for the CDR3 is TGTGCCAGCAGCTCGGGGGGGGACACTGAAGCTTTCTTT.

The rearrangement uses TRBV7-8 and TRBJ2-1, with D hard to call. V gave up 5 bases and J gave up 1 base, with 18 bases separating them. The V gene's germline CDR1 is SGHVS and CDR2 FQNEAQ. The CDR3 has 17 amino acids. The CDR3 sequence is CASSPRPLARSYNEQFF. The CDR3 nucleotides are TGTGCCAGCAGCCCACGCCCTTTAGCTAGGTCCTACAATGAGCAGTTCTTC.

This rearrangement joins TRBV19 to TRBJ1-5; 10 positions match TRBD1. The CDR3 consists of 15 residues. V was clipped by 6 bases and J by 7 bases; unmatched bases: 9. The germline CDR1 and CDR2 sequences are LNHDA and SQIVND (reference sequence). The CDR3, as DNA: TGTGCCAGTAGGCGGGGACAGGGGAGGTCCCAGCCCCAGCATTTT. Protein product: CASRRGQGRSQPQHF.

The chain links TRBV28 to TRBJ1-2; TRBD1 matches 7 bases. Per germline, CDR1 MDHEN and CDR2 SYDVKM. This CDR3 region has 13 residues. The J segment lost 8 bases and the V segment lost 2 bases, leaving 5 bases of the junction unmatched. CDR3 sequence (DNA): TGTGCCAGCAGTTTAGAGGGGGCGCTGGGCTACACCTTC. As protein: CASSLEGALGYTF.

Comments on this clone: Because the CDR3's place on the DNA is in doubt, the DNA is left out and the CDR3 is given as listed by TCRdb. The chain links TRBV6-2 or TRBV6-3 to TRBJ1-2. Germline CDR1 and CDR2: MNHEY and SVGEGT. The CDR3 is 14 residues long, ends included. The CDR3 sequence is CASSSSGWTYGYTF.

The chain couples TRBV29-1 to TRBJ1-1, with no clear D. CDR3 length equals 15 residues. CDR1 and CDR2 (germline): SQVTM, ANQGSEA. V shed 3 bases and J shed 0 bases, with 14 bases lying between them. The CDR3 DNA sequence: TGCAGCGTTGAGGTCCCCCGAGGCATGAACACTGAAGCTTTCTTT. This translates into CSVEVPRGMNTEAFF.

This clone appeared many times. V usage is TRBV18 and J usage is TRBJ1-3, with unresolved D. The V and J ends lost 1 base and 1 base respectively, with 8 bases between them. There are 15 residues in the CDR3. Germline CDR1 is KGHSH and CDR2 is LQKENI. The CDR3 DNA reads as TGTGCCAGCTCACCACTATGGAGATCTGGAAACACCATATATTTT. Residues: CASSPLWRSGNTIYF.

J is TRBJ1-5 and V is TRBV12-5, with no clear D. The CDR3 runs 19 residues. From germline, CDR1 is LGHNT and CDR2 FRNRAP. The germline V and J ends were trimmed by 10 bases and 1 base, with 29 bases remaining between them. CDR3 nucleotides: TGTGCTATCCTCCCCCACGCATACTATACAATCGCGAGCAATCAGCCCCAGCATTTT. Protein product: CAILPHAYYTIASNQPQHF.

The chain employs TRBV5-1 and TRBJ2-7; D is possibly TRBD2 (7 bases). V was clipped by 1 base and J by 0 bases, with 11 bases between them. The CDR3 is 15 residues long. Germline lookup yields CDR1 SGHRS and CDR2 YFSETQ. The CDR3 DNA reads TGCGCCAGCAGCTTGCGGGGGGCGAGCTCCTACGAGCAGTACTTC. The encoded protein is CASSLRGASSYEQYF.

V and J are TRBV7-9 and TRBJ2-7; D call uncertain. Between the trimmed V and J ends, which lost 6 bases and 6 bases, there was a span of 18 bases. The CDR3 sequence is 14 residues long. Germline CDR1 is SEHNR and CDR2 is FQNEAQ (reference sequence). CDR3 in amino acids: CASSPLLTPREQYF. In DNA, the CDR3 is TGTGCCAGCAGTCCTCTACTAACCCCTCGCGAGCAGTACTTC.

This clone was picked up a small number of times. The V and J genes are TRBV11-2 and TRBJ2-2; 11 bases match TRBD2. The CDR3 sequence is 19 residues long. Germline-derived CDR1 and CDR2 are SGHAT and FQNNGV. Trimming removed 7 bases from V and 1 base from J; junction bases left unmatched: 14. CDR3 sequence: CASNWPLAGGNWNTGELFF. The DNA of the CDR3 is TGTGCCAGCAACTGGCCCCTAGCGGGAGGAAACTGGAACACCGGGGAGCTGTTTTTT.

The V call is TRBV30, the J call TRBJ2-1; TRBD2 matches at 10 bases. V lost 3 bases to trimming and J lost 4 bases; unmatched junction nucleotides: 9. The germline V gene encodes CDR1 GTSNPN and CDR2 SVGIG (reference sequence). The CDR3 has 16 residues. CDR3: CAWSLPGLATYNEQFF. The CDR3 nucleotides read TGTGCCTGGAGCCTCCCGGGACTAGCGACTTACAATGAGCAGTTCTTC. The whole variable domain, remainder taken from reference TRBV30 and TRBJ2-1, is SQTIHQWPATLVQPVGSPLSLECTVEGTSNPNLYWYRQAAGRGLQLLFYSVGIGQISSEVPQNLSASRPQDRQFILSSKKLLLSDSGFYLCAWSLPGLATYNEQFFGPGTRLTVL.

The chain links TRBV19 to TRBJ1-1, with D possibly TRBD1 on 6 matching bases. CDR1 LNHDA and CDR2 SQIVND come from the germline V gene (reference sequence). Deletions cut 3 bases from V and 8 bases from J, with 16 bases between. The CDR3 has 14 residues. Written as DNA, the CDR3 is TGTGCCAGTAGTATGGGGTTGGGGGCGGCGGAAGCTTTCTTT. Translating gives CASSMGLGAAEAFF.

This clone was detected once. V usage is TRBV7-8 and J usage is TRBJ2-1; 10 positions agree with TRBD2. Germline V CDR1 and CDR2: SGHVS, FQNEAQ. V lost 5 bases to trimming and J lost 6 bases; unmatched junction nucleotides: 7. The CDR3 extends over 15 amino acids. Here the CDR3 DNA reads TGTGCCAGCAGCACCGGACTAGCGGACCTCAATGAGCAGTTCTTC. Amino acids: CASSTGLADLNEQFF.

The rearrangement uses TRBV20-1 and TRBJ1-2, with 9 bases that match TRBD1. In germline, CDR1 is DFQATT, CDR2 SNEGSKA (reference sequence). The CDR3 totals 14 residues. The V gene end was trimmed by 3 bases and the J gene end by 8 bases; junction bases not matched to a gene: 10. CDR3 sequence (DNA): TGCAGTGCTAGTCCCGGGACAGGGTACCACGGCTACACCTTC. Its protein product is CSASPGTGYHGYTF.